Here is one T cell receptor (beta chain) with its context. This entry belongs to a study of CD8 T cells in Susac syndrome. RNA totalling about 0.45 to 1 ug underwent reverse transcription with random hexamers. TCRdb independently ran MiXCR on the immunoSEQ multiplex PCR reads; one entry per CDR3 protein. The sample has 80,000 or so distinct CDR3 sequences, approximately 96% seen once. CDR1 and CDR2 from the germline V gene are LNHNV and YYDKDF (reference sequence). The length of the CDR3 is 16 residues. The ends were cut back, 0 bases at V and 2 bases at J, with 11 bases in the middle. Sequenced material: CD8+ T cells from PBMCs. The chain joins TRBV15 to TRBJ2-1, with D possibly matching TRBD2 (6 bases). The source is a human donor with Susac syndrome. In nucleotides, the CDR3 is TGTGCCACCAGCAGAGAGGGCGGGAAGGCCTACAATGAGCAGTTCTTC. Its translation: CATSREGGKAYNEQFF.